Listed below are T cell receptor beta chains from one sample, sequenced in a study of blood T cell repertoires in COVID-19. The protocol was immunoSEQ multiplex PCR, while the TCRdb copy is restricted to in-frame clones and leaves out a portion. The sample lists around 100,000 clones; 70% to 85% were seen once. Specimen: peripheral blood. These receptors all come from a human donor in a cohort sampled during active COVID-19. Each CDR3 is given with its conserved first and last residue. D genes are given only for firm matches. Size values are once, few and many counts, or a class for expanded clones, and some rows have none.

clone size	D gene	V gene	J gene	CDR3 DNA	CDR3 protein
-	-	TRBV7-2	TRBJ1-1	TGTGCCAGCAGTGGACACCCGAACACTGAAGCTTTCTTT	CASSGHPNTEAFF
-	TRBD1	TRBV19	TRBJ2-7	TGTGCCAGTAGTATAGGGACAGGGTTCAACGAGCAGTACTTC	CASSIGTGFNEQYF
-	-	TRBV29-1	TRBJ2-7	TGCAGCGTTGCATGGGGGGTTTTATGGGAGCAGTACTTC	CSVAWGVLWEQYF
-	TRBD1	TRBV11-3	TRBJ2-7	TGTGCCAGCAGCCTACAGGGGGATCTTCGAGAGCAGTACTTC	CASSLQGDLREQYF
-	TRBD1	TRBV10-1	TRBJ1-1	TGCGCCAGCGCCCCCGGGACAGGGGTCACTGAAGCTTTCTTT	CASAPGTGVTEAFF
-	TRBD1	TRBV7-9	TRBJ2-2	TGTGCCAGCAGCTTAGACGGGACAGGGGTGGTCGAGCTGTTTTTT	CASSLDGTGVVELFF
-	-	TRBV5-1	TRBJ1-1	TGCGCCAGCAATGGGGACTTAGGGAGCATGAACACTGAAGCTTTCTTT	CASNGDLGSMNTEAFF
once	TRBD2	TRBV6-5	TRBJ2-1	TGTGCCAGCAGTTCCGGGCTAGCGGGATACAATGAGCAGTTCTTC	CASSSGLAGYNEQFF
many	-	TRBV4-1	TRBJ2-1	TGCGCCAGCAGCCAAGGAGGGGGGAGGGATTTCTACAATGAGCAGTTCTTC	CASSQGGGRDFYNEQFF
-	-	TRBV5-6	TRBJ2-7	TGTGCCAGCAGCTTTCCCCCGGGAACCTACGAGCAGTACTTC	CASSFPPGTYEQYF
once	-	TRBV4-1	TRBJ1-1	TGCGCCAGCAGCCAAGAGGGGCAAGGATCCATGAACACTGAAGCTTTCTTT	CASSQEGQGSMNTEAFF
-	-	TRBV4-1	TRBJ1-2	TGCGCCAGCAGCCGACTCCCTGGCACCAACTATGGCTACACCTTC	CASSRLPGTNYGYTF
-	TRBD2	TRBV6-5	TRBJ2-1	TGTGCCAGCAGTTACCTAGCGGGGGCCAACAATGAGCAGTTCTTC	CASSYLAGANNEQFF
-	TRBD2	TRBV5-5	TRBJ2-7	TGTGCCAGCAGCCTTGGGACTAGCGGGAGTAGTTCCTACGAGCAGTACTTC	CASSLGTSGSSSYEQYF
-	-	TRBV5-1	TRBJ2-6	TGCGCCAGCAGCTTGGCCGGGTCTCCCCTCTCTGGGGCCAACGTCCTGACTTTC	CASSLAGSPLSGANVLTF
-	-	TRBV5-1	TRBJ2-7	TGCGCCAGCAGCTGGGGACACCGGGACGAAGAGCAGTACTTC	CASSWGHRDEEQYF
-	-	TRBV15	TRBJ1-2	TGTGCCACCAGCAGAGATGGTCGGGATAACTATGGCTACACCTTC	CATSRDGRDNYGYTF
-	-	TRBV21-1	TRBJ2-7	TGTGCCAGCCCACCTACGTGGGGCAAAGTGAGCTACGAGCAGTACTTC	CASPPTWGKVSYEQYF
-	-	TRBV7-2	TRBJ2-7	TGTGCCAGCAGCTTAGGGCCGCACTTTGCGGGGGCACCATACGAGCAGTACTTC	CASSLGPHFAGAPYEQYF
-	TRBD1	TRBV5-1	TRBJ1-2	TGCGCCAGCAGCTCGCACGCGACAGGGGTTAACTATGGCTACACCTTC	CASSSHATGVNYGYTF
once	-	TRBV24-1	TRBJ2-3	TGTGCCACCAGTGACCCCAGGGTTGTCGGATATACGCAGTATTTT	CATSDPRVVGYTQYF
-	-	TRBV2	TRBJ2-3	TGTGCCAGCAGTGATAGGAGGGGTCCCGGGACGCAGTATTTT	CASSDRRGPGTQYF
-	TRBD1	TRBV28	TRBJ1-1	TGTGCCAGCAGCCGACCCGGGACAGTGAACACTGAAGCTTTCTTT	CASSRPGTVNTEAFF
few	-	TRBV18	TRBJ2-5	TGTGCCAGCTCACGGCAGTCAGAGACCCAGTACTTC	CASSRQSETQYF
-	TRBD2	TRBV9	TRBJ2-7	TGTGCCAGCAGCGCGGGGGGGGGCACGGGCGAGCAGTACTTC	CASSAGGGTGEQYF
once	TRBD2	TRBV4-1	TRBJ2-3	TGCGCCAGCAGCCCAACCCCGGGACTAGCGGGAGCAGATACGCAGTATTTT	CASSPTPGLAGADTQYF
-	-	TRBV5-1	TRBJ1-1	TGCGCCAGCAGCTTCATCGGAGAGAACACTGAAGCTTTCTTT	CASSFIGENTEAFF
medium-sized	TRBD1	TRBV2	TRBJ1-4	TGTGCCAGCAGATGGACAGGGACTAATGAAAAACTGTTTTTT	CASRWTGTNEKLFF
-	-	TRBV7-2	TRBJ2-2	TGTGCCAGCAGCTTAGTTGGGGACTTCGGGGAGCTGTTTTTT	CASSLVGDFGELFF
-	TRBD2	TRBV2	TRBJ2-3	TGTGCCAGCAGTGAAGCTAGCGGGGCTAGCACAGATACGCAGTATTTT	CASSEASGASTDTQYF
-	TRBD2	TRBV29-1	TRBJ2-1	TGCAGCGCCGGAAAGGGTAGCGGGAGTTACAATGAGCAGTTCTTC	CSAGKGSGSYNEQFF
-	TRBD1	TRBV4-2	TRBJ2-2	TGTGCCAGCAGCTCCCGTACGGGACAGGGGGCGACCGGGGAGCTGTTTTTT	CASSSRTGQGATGELFF
-	TRBD1	TRBV3-1/TRBV3-2	TRBJ1-2	TGTGCCAGCAGCCCATTAGTTGCGTGGACAGGGCGAGACTATGGCTACACCTTC	CASSPLVAWTGRDYGYTF
-	-	TRBV28	TRBJ2-2	TGTGCCACTACGTCGGCGGGGACGAACACCGGGGAGCTGTTTTTT	CATTSAGTNTGELFF
-	TRBD2	TRBV5-4	TRBJ2-7	TGTGCCAGCAGCTTGGCGGGGGGCTGGCTAGCGGGGGGATACGAGCAGTACTTC	CASSLAGGWLAGGYEQYF
-	TRBD2	TRBV4-1	TRBJ2-2	TGCGCCAGCAGCCAAGCGGGGGGGCAGAACACCGGGGAGCTGTTTTTT	CASSQAGGQNTGELFF
-	-	TRBV6-2/TRBV6-3	TRBJ1-6	TGTGCCAGCAGTTACCTTTCGAATTCACCCCTCCACTTT	CASSYLSNSPLHF
-	TRBD1	TRBV29-1	TRBJ1-2	TGCAGCGTTGATAGTTATCTGGAGAGGGGGCAAGGGGGCTACACCTTC	CSVDSYLERGQGGYTF
-	-	TRBV7-9	TRBJ2-3	TGTGCCAGCAGCTCCTTAGCGGAGACGCAGTATTTT	CASSSLAETQYF
-	TRBD1	TRBV6-5	TRBJ1-2	TGTGCCAGCAGTCTGACAGGGGGCAATGGGTACACCTTC	CASSLTGGNGYTF
-	TRBD1	TRBV7-3	TRBJ2-1	TGTGCCAGCAGCACGGGACAGCACAATGAGCAGTTCTTC	CASSTGQHNEQFF
-	TRBD1	TRBV5-1	TRBJ1-5	TGCGCCAGCAGCTCCGGACAGGGGGATCAGCCCCAGCATTTT	CASSSGQGDQPQHF
-	TRBD2	TRBV19	TRBJ2-7	TGTGCCAGTAGCCCTTCCCTGGCCCTAGCGGTAAGCTCCTACGAGCAGTACTTC	CASSPSLALAVSSYEQYF
-	TRBD1	TRBV24-1	TRBJ2-2	TGTGCCACCAGTGCCTTAGGAGTGGACAGGGTGGCACCCGGGGAGCTGTTTTTT	CATSALGVDRVAPGELFF
-	-	TRBV9	TRBJ2-2	TGTGCCAGCAGCGGTGAGAGGCCCGGGGAGCTGTTTTTT	CASSGERPGELFF
few	-	TRBV5-6	TRBJ2-5	TGTGCCAGCAGCGCGGCCAGGGAAGAGACCCAGTACTTC	CASSAAREETQYF
few	TRBD2	TRBV28	TRBJ2-7	TGTGCCAGCAGCCGGACTAGCTACGAGCAGTACTTC	CASSRTSYEQYF
once	TRBD1	TRBV19	TRBJ2-3	TGTGCCAGTAGTATGGCAGGGGGCTACGGCACAGATACGCAGTATTTT	CASSMAGGYGTDTQYF
-	TRBD2	TRBV18	TRBJ2-1	TGTGCCAGCTCACTACGGACTAGCGGGAGCTATAATGAGCAGTTCTTC	CASSLRTSGSYNEQFF